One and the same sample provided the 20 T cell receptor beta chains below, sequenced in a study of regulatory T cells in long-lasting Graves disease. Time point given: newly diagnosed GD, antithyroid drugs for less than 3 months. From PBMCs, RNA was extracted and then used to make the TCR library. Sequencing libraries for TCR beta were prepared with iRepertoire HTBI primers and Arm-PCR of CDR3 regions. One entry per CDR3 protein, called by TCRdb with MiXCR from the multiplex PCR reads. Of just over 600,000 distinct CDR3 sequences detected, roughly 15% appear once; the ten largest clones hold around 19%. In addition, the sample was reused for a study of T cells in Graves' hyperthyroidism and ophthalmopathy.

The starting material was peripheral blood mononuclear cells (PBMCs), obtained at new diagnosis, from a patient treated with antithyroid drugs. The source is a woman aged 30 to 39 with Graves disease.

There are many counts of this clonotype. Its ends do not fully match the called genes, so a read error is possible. CDR3 in DNA: TGTGCCAGCAGCCTGGACATCACAGATACGCAGTATTTT. Translated: CASSLDITDTQYF. The chain carries TRBV5-1 and TRBJ2-3, with D perhaps matching TRBD1 (5 bases). CDR1 is SGHRS and CDR2 is YFSETQ in the germline V gene. This CDR3 has 13 residues.

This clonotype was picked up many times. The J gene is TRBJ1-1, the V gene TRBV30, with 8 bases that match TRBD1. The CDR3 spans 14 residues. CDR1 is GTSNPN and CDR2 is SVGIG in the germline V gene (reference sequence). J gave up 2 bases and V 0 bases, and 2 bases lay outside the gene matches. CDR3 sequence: CAWSVAGGNTEAFF. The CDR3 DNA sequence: TGTGCCTGGAGTGTAGCAGGGGGCAACACTGAAGCTTTCTTT.

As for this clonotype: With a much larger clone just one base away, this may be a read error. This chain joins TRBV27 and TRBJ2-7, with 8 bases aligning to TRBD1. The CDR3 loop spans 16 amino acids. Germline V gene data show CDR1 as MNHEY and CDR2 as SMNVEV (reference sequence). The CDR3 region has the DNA TGTGGCAGCAGGAAAGCTCAGGGACAGGCTCTCGGCGAGCAGTACTTC. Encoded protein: CGSRKAQGQALGEQYF.

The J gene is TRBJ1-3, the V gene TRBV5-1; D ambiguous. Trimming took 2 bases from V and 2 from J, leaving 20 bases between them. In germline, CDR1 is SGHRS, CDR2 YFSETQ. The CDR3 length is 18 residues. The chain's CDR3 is CASSLIWISDGAGNTIYF. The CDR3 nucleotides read TGCGCCAGCAGCTTAATCTGGATTTCGGACGGGGCTGGAAACACCATATATTTT.

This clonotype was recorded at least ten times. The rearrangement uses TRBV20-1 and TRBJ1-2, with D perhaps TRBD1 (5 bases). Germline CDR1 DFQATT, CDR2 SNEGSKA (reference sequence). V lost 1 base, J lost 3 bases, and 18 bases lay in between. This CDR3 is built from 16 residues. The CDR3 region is CSARAPEGTEDYGYTF. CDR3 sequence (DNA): TGCAGTGCTAGAGCCCCAGAGGGGACGGAAGACTATGGCTACACCTTC.

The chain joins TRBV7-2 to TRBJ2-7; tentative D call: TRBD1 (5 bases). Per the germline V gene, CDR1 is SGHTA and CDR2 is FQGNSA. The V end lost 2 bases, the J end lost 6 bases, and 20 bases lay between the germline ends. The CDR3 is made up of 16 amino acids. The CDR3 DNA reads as TGTGCCAGCAGCTTAACGTCCGGAGCCTCTCAGGGCGAGCAGTACTTC. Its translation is CASSLTSGASQGEQYF.

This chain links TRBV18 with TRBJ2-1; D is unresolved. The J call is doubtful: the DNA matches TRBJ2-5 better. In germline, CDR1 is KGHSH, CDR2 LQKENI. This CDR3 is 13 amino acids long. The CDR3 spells CASSPKSGETQYF. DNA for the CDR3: TGTGCCAGCTCACCAAAATCTGGGGAGACCCAGTACTTC.

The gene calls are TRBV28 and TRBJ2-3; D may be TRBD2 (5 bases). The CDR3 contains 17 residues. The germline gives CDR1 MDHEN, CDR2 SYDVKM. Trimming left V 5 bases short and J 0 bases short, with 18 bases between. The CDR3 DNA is TGTGCCAGCAGTCCCTCGAGGGAGCCTATTAGCACAGATACGCAGTATTTT. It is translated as CASSPSREPISTDTQYF.

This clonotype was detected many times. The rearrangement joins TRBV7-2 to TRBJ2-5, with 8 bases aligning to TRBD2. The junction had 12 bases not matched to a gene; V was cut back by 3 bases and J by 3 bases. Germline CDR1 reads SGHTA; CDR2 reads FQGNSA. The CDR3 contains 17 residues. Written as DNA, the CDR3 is TGTGCCAGCAGCTTTAGGTACACGGGACTAGGGGAAGAGACCCAGTACTTC. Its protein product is CASSFRYTGLGEETQYF.

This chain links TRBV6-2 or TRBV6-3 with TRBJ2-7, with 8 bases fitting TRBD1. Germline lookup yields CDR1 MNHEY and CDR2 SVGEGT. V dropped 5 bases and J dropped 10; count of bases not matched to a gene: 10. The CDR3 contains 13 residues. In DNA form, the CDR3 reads TGTGCCAGCAGTGAAGGTGGGGGGACAGGCCAGTACTTC. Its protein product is CASSEGGGTGQYF.

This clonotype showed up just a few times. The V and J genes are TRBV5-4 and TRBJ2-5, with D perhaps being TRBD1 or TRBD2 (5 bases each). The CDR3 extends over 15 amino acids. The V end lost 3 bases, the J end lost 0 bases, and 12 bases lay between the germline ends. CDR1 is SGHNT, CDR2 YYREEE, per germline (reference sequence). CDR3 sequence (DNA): TGTGCCAGCAGCTCGAGGGCAGGGAACCAAGAGACCCAGTACTTC. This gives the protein CASSSRAGNQETQYF.

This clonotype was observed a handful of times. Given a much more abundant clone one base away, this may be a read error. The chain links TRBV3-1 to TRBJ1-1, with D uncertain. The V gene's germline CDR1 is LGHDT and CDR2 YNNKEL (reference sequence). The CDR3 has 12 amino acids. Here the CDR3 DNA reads TGTGCCGGCAGCCAAACCGGCCTCAGGGCTTTCTTT. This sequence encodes CAGSQTGLRAFF.

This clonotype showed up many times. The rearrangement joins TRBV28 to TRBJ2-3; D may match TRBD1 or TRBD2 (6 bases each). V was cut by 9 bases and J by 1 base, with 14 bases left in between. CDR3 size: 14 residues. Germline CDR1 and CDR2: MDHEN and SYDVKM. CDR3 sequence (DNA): TGTGCCAGTAGGGGGGTCCCAGGCACAGATACGCAGTATTTT. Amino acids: CASRGVPGTDTQYF.

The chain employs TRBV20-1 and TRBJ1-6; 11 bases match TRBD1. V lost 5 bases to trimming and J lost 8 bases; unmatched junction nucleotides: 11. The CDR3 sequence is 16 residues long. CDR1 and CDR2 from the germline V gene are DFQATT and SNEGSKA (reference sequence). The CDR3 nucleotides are TGCAGTGCTCTTGCCGGGACAGGGGGTTTCGATTCACCCCTCCACTTT. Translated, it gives CSALAGTGGFDSPLHF.

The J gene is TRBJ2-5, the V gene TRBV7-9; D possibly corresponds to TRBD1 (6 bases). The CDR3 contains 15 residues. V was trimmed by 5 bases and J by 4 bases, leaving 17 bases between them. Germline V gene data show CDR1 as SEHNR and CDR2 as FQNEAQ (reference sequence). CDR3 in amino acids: CASSPTGQGTETQYF. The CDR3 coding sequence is TGTGCCAGCAGCCCAACGGGACAAGGGACAGAGACCCAGTACTTC. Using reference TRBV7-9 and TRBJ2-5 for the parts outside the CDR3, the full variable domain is DTGVSQNPRHKITKRGQNVTFRCDPISEHNRLYWYRQTLGQGPEFLTYFQNEAQLEKSRLLSDRFSAERPKGSFSTLEIQRTEQGDSAMYLCASSPTGQGTETQYFGPGTRLLVL.

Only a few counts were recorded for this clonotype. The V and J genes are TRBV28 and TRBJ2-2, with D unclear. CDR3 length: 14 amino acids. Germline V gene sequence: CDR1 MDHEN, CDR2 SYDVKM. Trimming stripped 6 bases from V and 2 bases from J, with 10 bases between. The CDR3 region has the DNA TGTGCCAGCAGGGGTGAGGTTAACACCGGGGAGCTGTTTTTT. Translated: CASRGEVNTGELFF.

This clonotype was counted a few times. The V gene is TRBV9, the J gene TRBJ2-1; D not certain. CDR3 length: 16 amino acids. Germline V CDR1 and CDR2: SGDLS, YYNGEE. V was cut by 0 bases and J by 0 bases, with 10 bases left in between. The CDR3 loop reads CASSVEVISSYNEQFF. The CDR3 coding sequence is TGTGCCAGCAGCGTAGAGGTCATCAGCTCCTACAATGAGCAGTTCTTC.

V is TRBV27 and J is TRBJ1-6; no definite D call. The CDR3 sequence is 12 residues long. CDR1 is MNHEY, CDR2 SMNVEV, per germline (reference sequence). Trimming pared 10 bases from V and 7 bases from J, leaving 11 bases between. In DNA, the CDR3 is TGTGCCACCAGAACCCAAAATTCACCCCTCCACTTT. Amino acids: CATRTQNSPLHF.

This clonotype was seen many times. Written as DNA, the CDR3 is TGTGCCAGCACCTATTCCCGGACAGCCGAGCAGTACTTC. Translation: CASTYSRTAEQYF. The chain combines TRBV7-2 with TRBJ2-7; D is possibly TRBD1 (6 bases). This CDR3 comprises 13 residues. The V end lost 7 bases, the J end lost 6 bases, and 16 bases lay between the germline ends. The germline V gene encodes CDR1 SGHTA and CDR2 FQGNSA.

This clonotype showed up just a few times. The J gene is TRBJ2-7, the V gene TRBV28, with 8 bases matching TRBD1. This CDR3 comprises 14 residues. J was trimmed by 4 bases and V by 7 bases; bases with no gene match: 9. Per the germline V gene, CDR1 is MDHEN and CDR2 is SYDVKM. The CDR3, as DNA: TGTGCCAGCATTTCAACAGGGGGGTCTTACGAGCAGTACTTC. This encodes CASISTGGSYEQYF.